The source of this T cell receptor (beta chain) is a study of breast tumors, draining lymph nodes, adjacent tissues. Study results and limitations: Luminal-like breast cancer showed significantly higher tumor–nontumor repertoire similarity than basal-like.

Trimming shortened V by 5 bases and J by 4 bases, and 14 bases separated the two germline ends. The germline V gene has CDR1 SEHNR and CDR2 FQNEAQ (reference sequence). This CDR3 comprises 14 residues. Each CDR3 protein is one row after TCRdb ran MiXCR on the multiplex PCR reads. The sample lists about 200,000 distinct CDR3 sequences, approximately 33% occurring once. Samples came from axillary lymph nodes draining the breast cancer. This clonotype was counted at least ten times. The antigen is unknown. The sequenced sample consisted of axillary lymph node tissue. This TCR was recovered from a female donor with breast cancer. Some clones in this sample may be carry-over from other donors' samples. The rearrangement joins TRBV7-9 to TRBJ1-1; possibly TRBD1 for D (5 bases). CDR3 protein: CASSPGRLGTEAFF. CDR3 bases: TGTGCCAGCAGCCCGGGACGCTTGGGCACTGAAGCTTTCTTT.